This T cell receptor beta chain was sequenced for a study of T cells after yellow fever vaccination. Study-wide context: SMART-Seq v4 Ultra Low Input handled preparation of low-cell-number fractions. Study conclusions and caveats: After the booster, nearly 98% of CD4 and 88% of CD8 primary-response clones were re-detected. Though weaker, the secondary response peaked faster, on day 5 versus 15. Abundant clonotypes from the bulk population could get into FACS-sorted repertoires as contaminants.

V lost 3 bases and J lost 0, with 13 bases in between. CDR1 LNHDA and CDR2 SQIVND come from the germline V gene (reference sequence). The CDR3 totals 16 residues. MiXCR, applied by TCRdb to the 5' RACE reads, yields one record per CDR3 protein. The data contain roughly 310,000 distinct CDR3 sequences, around 3.6% of them singletons. This clonotype was counted between two and nine times. Its target is unknown. The sample here was PBMCs, taken on the day of the yellow fever booster vaccination. The gene calls are TRBV19 and TRBJ2-3, with D perhaps assigned TRBD1 or TRBD2 (5 bases each). The clonotype comes from a young man who received the YFV17D yellow fever vaccine. CDR3 loop: CASSILGGASTDTQYF. In nucleotides, the CDR3 is TGTGCCAGTAGTATTCTTGGGGGAGCCAGCACAGATACGCAGTATTTT.